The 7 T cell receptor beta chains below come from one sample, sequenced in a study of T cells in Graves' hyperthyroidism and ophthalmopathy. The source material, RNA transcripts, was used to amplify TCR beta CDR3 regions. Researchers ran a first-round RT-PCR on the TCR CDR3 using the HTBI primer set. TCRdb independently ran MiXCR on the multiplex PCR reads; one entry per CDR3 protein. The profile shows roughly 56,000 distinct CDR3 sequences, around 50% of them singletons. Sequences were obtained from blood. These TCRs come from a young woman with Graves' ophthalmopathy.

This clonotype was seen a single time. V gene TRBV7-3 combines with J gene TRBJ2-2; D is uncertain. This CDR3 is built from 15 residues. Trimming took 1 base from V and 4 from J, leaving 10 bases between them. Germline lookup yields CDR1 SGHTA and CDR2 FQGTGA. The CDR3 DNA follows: TGTGCCAGCAGCTTAAGGGCAGGAAGCACCGGGGAGCTGTTTTTT. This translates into CASSLRAGSTGELFF.

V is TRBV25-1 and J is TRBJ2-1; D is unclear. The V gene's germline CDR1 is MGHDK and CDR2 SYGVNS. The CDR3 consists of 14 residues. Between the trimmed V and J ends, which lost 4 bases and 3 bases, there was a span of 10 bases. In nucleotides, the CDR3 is TGTGCCAGCAGTGCGGGTGGTTACTACAATGAGCAGTTCTTC. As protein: CASSAGGYYNEQFF.

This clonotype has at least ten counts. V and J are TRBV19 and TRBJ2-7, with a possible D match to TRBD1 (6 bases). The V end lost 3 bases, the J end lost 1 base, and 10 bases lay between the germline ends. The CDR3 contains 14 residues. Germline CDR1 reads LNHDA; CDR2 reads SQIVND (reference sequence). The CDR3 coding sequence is TGTGCCAGTAGTATGTCAGGGGAGTCCTACGAGCAGTACTTC. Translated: CASSMSGESYEQYF.

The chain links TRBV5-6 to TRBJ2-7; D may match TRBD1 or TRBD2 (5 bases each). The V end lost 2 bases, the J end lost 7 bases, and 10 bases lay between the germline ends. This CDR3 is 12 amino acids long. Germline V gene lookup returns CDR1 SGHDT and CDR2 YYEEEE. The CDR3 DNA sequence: TGTGCCAGCAGCTTCCCGTGGGGGGAGCAGTACTTC. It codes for CASSFPWGEQYF.

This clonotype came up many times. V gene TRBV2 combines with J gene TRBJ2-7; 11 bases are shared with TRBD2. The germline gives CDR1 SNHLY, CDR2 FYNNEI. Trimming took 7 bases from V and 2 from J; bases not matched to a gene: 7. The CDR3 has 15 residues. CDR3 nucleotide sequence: TGTGCCAGCACCCGTTCGGGACTAGCGGCCTACGAGCAGTACTTC. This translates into CASTRSGLAAYEQYF.

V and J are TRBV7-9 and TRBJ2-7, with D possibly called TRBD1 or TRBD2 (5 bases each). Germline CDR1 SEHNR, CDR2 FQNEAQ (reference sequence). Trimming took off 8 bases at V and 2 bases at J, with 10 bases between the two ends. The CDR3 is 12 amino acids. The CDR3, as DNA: TGTGCCAGCGGGGGTCGCACCTACGAGCAGTACTTC. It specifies CASGGRTYEQYF.

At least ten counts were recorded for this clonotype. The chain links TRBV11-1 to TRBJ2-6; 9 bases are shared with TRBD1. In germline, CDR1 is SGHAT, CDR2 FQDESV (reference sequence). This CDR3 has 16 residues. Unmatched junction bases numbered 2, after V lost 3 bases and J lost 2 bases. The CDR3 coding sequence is TGTGCCAGCAGCTTGCGGACAGGGGCTGGGGCCAACGTCCTGACTTTC. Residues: CASSLRTGAGANVLTF.